Sequencing of this T cell receptor beta chain was carried out in a study of cytomegalovirus exposure and HLA in healthy donors. Per germline, CDR1 SGDLS and CDR2 YYNGEE. The CDR3 runs to 14 residues. V was shortened by 1 base and J by 1 base, with 8 bases between the two germline ends. PCR employed 60 Vbeta and 13 Jbeta primers. The protocol was immunoSEQ multiplex PCR, while the TCRdb copy is restricted to in-frame clones and leaves out a portion. This listing includes roughly 120,000 clones. This TCR was recovered from a man between 18 and 35 years old in good health and CMV-seronegative. The sample comprised PBMCs. J is TRBJ1-1 and V is TRBV9; D is uncertain. The CDR3 sequence is CASSVLPENTEAFF. The CDR3 DNA reads as TGTGCCAGCAGCGTATTGCCAGAGAACACTGAAGCTTTCTTT.